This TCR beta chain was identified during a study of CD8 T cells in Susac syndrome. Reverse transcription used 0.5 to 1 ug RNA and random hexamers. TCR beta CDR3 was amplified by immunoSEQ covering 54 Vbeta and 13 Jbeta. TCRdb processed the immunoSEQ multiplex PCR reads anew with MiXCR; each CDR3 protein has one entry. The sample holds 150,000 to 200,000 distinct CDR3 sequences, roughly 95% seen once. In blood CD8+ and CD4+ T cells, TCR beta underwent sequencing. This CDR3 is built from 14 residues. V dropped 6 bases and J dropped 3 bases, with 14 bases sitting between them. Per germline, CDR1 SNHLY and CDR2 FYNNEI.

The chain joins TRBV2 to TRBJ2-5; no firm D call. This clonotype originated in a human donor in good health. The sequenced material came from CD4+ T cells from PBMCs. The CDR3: CASSPRFREETQYF. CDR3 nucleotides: TGTGCCAGCAGCCCCCGGTTTCGGGAAGAGACCCAGTACTTC.